This T cell receptor beta chain was observed in a study of control samples from healthy donors and cancer patients. Trimming shortened V by 5 bases and J by 0 bases, and 10 bases separated the two germline ends. Per the germline V gene, CDR1 is SGHVS and CDR2 is FNYEAQ. This CDR3 region has 15 residues. This clone appeared a single time. Profiled with immunoSEQ multiplex PCR; TCRdb holds only in-frame clones, not every one. Of about 27,000 clones detected, roughly 88% appear once; the ten largest clones hold roughly an eighth. The sequence derives from a man aged 50-60 years with lung cancer. The gene calls are TRBV7-6 and TRBJ2-2, with D possibly TRBD1 on 6 matching bases. The specimen was PBMCs. The DNA for the CDR3 is TGTGCCAGCAGCCAAACAGGGACGAACACCGGGGAGCTGTTTTTT. Its translation: CASSQTGTNTGELFF.